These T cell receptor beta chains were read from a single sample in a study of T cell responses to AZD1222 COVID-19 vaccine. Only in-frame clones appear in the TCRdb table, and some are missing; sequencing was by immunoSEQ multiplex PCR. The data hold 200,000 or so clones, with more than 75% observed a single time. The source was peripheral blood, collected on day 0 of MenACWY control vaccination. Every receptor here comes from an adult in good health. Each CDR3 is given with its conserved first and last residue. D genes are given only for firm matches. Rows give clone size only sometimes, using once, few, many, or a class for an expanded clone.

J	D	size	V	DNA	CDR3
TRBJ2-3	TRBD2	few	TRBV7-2	TGTGCCAGCAGCCCACGGGGGGGCGACACAGATACGCAGTATTTT	CASSPRGGDTDTQYF
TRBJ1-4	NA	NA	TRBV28	TGTGCCAGCAGTTCCGGACAGAAACCCGAAAAACTGTTTTTT	CASSSGQKPEKLFF
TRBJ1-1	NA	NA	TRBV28	TGTGCCAGCCTAACCCAGGGTGACACTGAAGCTTTCTTT	CASLTQGDTEAFF
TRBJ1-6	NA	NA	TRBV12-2	TGTGCAAGTCGCTTAGATCGAGAGGGGAGTCCACCCCTCCACTTT	CASRLDREGSPPLHF
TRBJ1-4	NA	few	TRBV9	TGTGCCAGCAGCGTAGGAGTTTATGGTGAAAAACTGTTTTTT	CASSVGVYGEKLFF
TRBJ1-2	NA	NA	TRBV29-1	TGCAGCGTTGAAGTCTACAGGGATGAAGGCTACACCTTC	CSVEVYRDEGYTF
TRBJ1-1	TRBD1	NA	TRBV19	TGTGCCAGTAGTATCAAGGGGACAGGTCGACGGGGCGCTGAAGCTTTCTTT	CASSIKGTGRRGAEAFF
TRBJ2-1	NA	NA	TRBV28	TGTGCCAGCAGCCCGAAAGGAGGGACCATTGAGCAGTTCTTC	CASSPKGGTIEQFF
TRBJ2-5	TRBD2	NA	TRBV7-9	TGTGCCAGTCCTCCACCCGGGGGGGCCGGGGAGACCCAGTACTTC	CASPPPGGAGETQYF
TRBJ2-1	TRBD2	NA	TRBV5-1	TGCGCCAGCAGCTTGGCCGACGGGAGGACTTCCTACAATGAGCAGTTCTTC	CASSLADGRTSYNEQFF
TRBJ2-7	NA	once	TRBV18	TGTGCCAGCTCACCACGAGGTTTCTCCTACGAGCAGTACTTC	CASSPRGFSYEQYF
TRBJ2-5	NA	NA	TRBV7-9	TGTGCCAGCAACCTAGGGCGGGGCCCTGATCAAGAGACCCAGTACTTC	CASNLGRGPDQETQYF
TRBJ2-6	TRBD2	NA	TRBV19	TGTGCCAGTACCTCTAGCGGGACGAGCTCTGGGGCCAACGTCCTGACTTTC	CASTSSGTSSGANVLTF
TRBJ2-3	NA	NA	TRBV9	TGTGCCAGCAGCCCCGAAGGGTGGGGGATGAGCACAGATACGCAGTATTTT	CASSPEGWGMSTDTQYF
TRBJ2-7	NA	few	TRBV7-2	TGTGCCAGCAGCTCACGGTTCAGCTACGAGCAGTACTTC	CASSSRFSYEQYF
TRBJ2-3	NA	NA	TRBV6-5	TGTGCCACCCAGCGCGGACTGGGAAGCACAGATACGCAGTATTTT	CATQRGLGSTDTQYF
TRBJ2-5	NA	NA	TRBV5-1	TGCGCCAGCAGCCCGGAAGGGATTAGGTACCAAGAGACCCAGTACTTC	CASSPEGIRYQETQYF
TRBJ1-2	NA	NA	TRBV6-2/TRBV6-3	TGTGCCAGCAGTGCGGGGGCGCCCAGCTACACCTTC	CASSAGAPSYTF
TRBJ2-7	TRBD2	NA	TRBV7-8	TGTGCCAGCGCCCGAGCGCTGGGGGGGGTCGGCGGCGAGCAGTACTTC	CASARALGGVGGEQYF
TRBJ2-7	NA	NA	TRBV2	TGTGCCAGCAAAGCGGGTTCCTACGAGCAGTACTTC	CASKAGSYEQYF
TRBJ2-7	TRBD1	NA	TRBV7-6	TGTGCCAGCAGCTCGTACGGGACAGGGGACTACGAGCAGTACTTC	CASSSYGTGDYEQYF
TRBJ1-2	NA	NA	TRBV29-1	TGCAGCGTTGGAGGGGCAGAGAACTATGGCTACACCTTC	CSVGGAENYGYTF
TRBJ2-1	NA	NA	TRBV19	TGTGCCAGTAGTCATCGGCTCGGTGCTAGCTCCTACAATGAGCAGTTCTTC	CASSHRLGASSYNEQFF
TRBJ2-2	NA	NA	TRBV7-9	TGTGCCAGCAGAACGACGGGAACCGGGGAGCTGTTTTTT	CASRTTGTGELFF
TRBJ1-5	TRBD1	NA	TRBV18	TGTGCCAGCTCACCTGGGACAGGTCCGGGTCAGCCCCAGCATTTT	CASSPGTGPGQPQHF
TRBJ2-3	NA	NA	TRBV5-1	TGCGCCAGCAGCTTGGCCGGCGGCGGTACAGTTAGCACAGATACGCAGTATTTT	CASSLAGGGTVSTDTQYF
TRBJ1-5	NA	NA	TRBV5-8	TGTGCCAGCAGTCAAGCTCAGGGTTCGAGCAATCAGCCCCAGCATTTT	CASSQAQGSSNQPQHF
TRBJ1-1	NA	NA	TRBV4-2	TGTGCCAGCAGCCAAGTGTCGGGACATAGCACTGAAGCTTTCTTT	CASSQVSGHSTEAFF
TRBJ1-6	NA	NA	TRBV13	TGTGCCAGCAGCGCGTACAGGGTGTCACCCCTCCACTTT	CASSAYRVSPLHF
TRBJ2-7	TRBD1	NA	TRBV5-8	TGTGCCAGCAGCTTCTTACAGGGGGTGTCCTACGAGCAGTACTTC	CASSFLQGVSYEQYF
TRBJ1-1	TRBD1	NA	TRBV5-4	TGTGCCAGCAGCTTGGTGTCAGGGGGTTGGGCTGAAGCTTTCTTT	CASSLVSGGWAEAFF
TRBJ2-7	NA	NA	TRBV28	TGTGCCAGCACTTTGGCGGGATCCGTGAAGGAGCAGTACTTC	CASTLAGSVKEQYF
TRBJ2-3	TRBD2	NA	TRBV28	TGTGCCAGCAGTACCACGGGACTAGCGGGGGTGGGCACAGATACGCAGTATTTT	CASSTTGLAGVGTDTQYF
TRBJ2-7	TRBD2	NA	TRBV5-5	TGTGCCAGCAGCTCGCGGGGGGAAGAGCAGTACTTC	CASSSRGEEQYF
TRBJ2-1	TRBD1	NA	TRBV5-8	TGTGCCAGCAGCCTCCCCCCCGGACAGGGTGAGCAGTTCTTC	CASSLPPGQGEQFF